This T cell receptor beta chain stems from a study of identical twins. Findings of the study overall: Weaker excess twin sharing was observed in beta out-of-frame sequences.

This clonotype showed up just a few times. What it binds is unknown. It was template switching that added a universal primer site, and there were unique molecular identifiers on the cDNA. TCRdb itself ran the 5' RACE reads through MiXCR, one entry per CDR3 protein. The sample consists of hundreds of thousands of distinct CDR3 sequences, approximately 22% of them appearing once. Germline V gene data show CDR1 as SGHTA and CDR2 as FQGNSA. The CDR3 has 16 amino acids. The germline V and J ends were trimmed by 1 base and 8 bases, with 19 bases remaining between them. Separately, the same data were catalogued under a study of T cells expressing NK-cell markers. As that study records: It was still unclear whether expanded NKG2C+ T cell clones were HCMV specific.

The sequenced sample consisted of PBMCs. This receptor was identified in a young woman in good health. J is TRBJ2-3 and V is TRBV7-2; tentatively, D is TRBD2 (5 bases). Written as DNA, the CDR3 is TGTGCCAGCAGCTTAGAGGTCGTTGGCGGGTCGGGTACGCAGTATTTT. Its protein product is CASSLEVVGGSGTQYF.